Listed below are T cell receptor beta chains from one sample, sequenced in a study of CD8 T cells in ankylosing spondylitis. Using its own MiXCR run on the 5' RACE reads, TCRdb lists one record per CDR3 protein. Of a few hundred thousand distinct CDR3 sequences in the sample, 20% were seen once. The sample consisted of blood, either unsorted or a sorted T cell fraction (not recorded which). The receptors were sampled from a male donor with ankylosing spondylitis or in good health (not recorded which). The CDR3 runs from the conserved cysteine through the conserved F or W. D genes are given only for firm matches. The size of a clone is reported for some rows only, either as once, few or many, or as a class for expanded clones.

V gene: TRBV25-1; J gene: TRBJ2-5; D gene: -; clone size: few; CDR3 DNA: TGTGCCAGCAGTGACTCGGGTTACCAAGAGACCCAGTACTTC; CDR3 protein: CASSDSGYQETQYF
V gene: TRBV20-1; J gene: TRBJ2-5; D gene: -; clone size: many; CDR3 DNA: TGCAGTGCCCCGACTCTGGAAGAAGAGACCCAGTACTTC; CDR3 protein: CSAPTLEEETQYF
V gene: TRBV4-1; J gene: TRBJ1-5; D gene: -; clone size: -; CDR3 DNA: TGCGCCAGCAGCCAAGCCCTACGGGGAGGCAATCAGCCCCAGCATTTT; CDR3 protein: CASSQALRGGNQPQHF
V gene: TRBV13; J gene: TRBJ1-2; D gene: TRBD1; clone size: -; CDR3 DNA: TGTGCCAGCAGCCATGGACAGGGGGCGTCTGGCTACACCTTC; CDR3 protein: CASSHGQGASGYTF
V gene: TRBV7-8; J gene: TRBJ2-1; D gene: TRBD2; clone size: -; CDR3 DNA: TGTGCCAGCAGCCCAGGACTAGCGGGAGTGCATGAGCAGTTCTTC; CDR3 protein: CASSPGLAGVHEQFF
V gene: TRBV29-1; J gene: TRBJ2-2; D gene: -; clone size: many; CDR3 DNA: TGCAGCGTTGAAAAGCCGACCAACACCGGGGAGCTGTTTTTT; CDR3 protein: CSVEKPTNTGELFF
V gene: TRBV5-1; J gene: TRBJ2-2; D gene: -; clone size: -; CDR3 DNA: TGCGCCAGCAGCTTGCAGGGGCGCAGCACCGGGGAGCTGTTTTTT; CDR3 protein: CASSLQGRSTGELFF
V gene: TRBV10-3; J gene: TRBJ1-3; D gene: -; clone size: -; CDR3 DNA: TGTGCCATCAGCGAACACAGCTCTGGAAACACCATATATTTT; CDR3 protein: CAISEHSSGNTIYF
V gene: TRBV12-3/TRBV12-4; J gene: TRBJ2-2; D gene: -; clone size: few; CDR3 DNA: TGTGCCAGCAGTTCCCGTCGAGGGGGCGGGGAGCTGTTTTTT; CDR3 protein: CASSSRRGGGELFF
V gene: TRBV6-1; J gene: TRBJ1-6; D gene: -; clone size: -; CDR3 DNA: TGTGCCAGCAGCCCCACCGACGGCAATTCACCCCTCCACTTT; CDR3 protein: CASSPTDGNSPLHF
V gene: TRBV24-1; J gene: TRBJ2-1; D gene: TRBD2; clone size: few; CDR3 DNA: TGTGCCACCGGCCCCGGACTAGCGGGAGGGTTGGCTTACAATGAGCAGTTCTTC; CDR3 protein: CATGPGLAGGLAYNEQFF
V gene: TRBV20-1; J gene: TRBJ2-3; D gene: -; clone size: -; CDR3 DNA: TGCAGTGCTAGACCCCTCTACCCAACCAGAAATACGCAGTATTTT; CDR3 protein: CSARPLYPTRNTQYF
V gene: TRBV7-9; J gene: TRBJ2-3; D gene: -; clone size: once; CDR3 DNA: TGTGCCAGCAGCTTAACCGGGACTCACACAGATACGCAGTATTTT; CDR3 protein: CASSLTGTHTDTQYF
V gene: TRBV7-8; J gene: TRBJ2-3; D gene: TRBD2; clone size: -; CDR3 DNA: TGTGCCAGCAGCTTAACCGGGACTAGCGGGAGGGCAGATACGCAGTATTTT; CDR3 protein: CASSLTGTSGRADTQYF
V gene: TRBV5-1; J gene: TRBJ2-3; D gene: -; clone size: -; CDR3 DNA: TGCGCCAGCAGCTTGGATGGCTCCGGGGGCGCGGATACGCAGTATTTT; CDR3 protein: CASSLDGSGGADTQYF
V gene: TRBV5-1; J gene: TRBJ2-1; D gene: -; clone size: -; CDR3 DNA: TGCGCCAGCAGCAGCATTAGTAGCTCCTACAATGAGCAGTTCTTC; CDR3 protein: CASSSISSSYNEQFF
V gene: TRBV12-3/TRBV12-4; J gene: TRBJ2-2; D gene: TRBD2; clone size: few; CDR3 DNA: TGTGCCAGCAGTTTAGTCGGTAGCGGGAAATCCGGGGAGCTGTTTTTT; CDR3 protein: CASSLVGSGKSGELFF
V gene: TRBV12-3/TRBV12-4; J gene: TRBJ1-6; D gene: -; clone size: few; CDR3 DNA: TGTGCCAGCAGTTTTGGGGGGGGTGTCAATTCACCCCTCCACTTT; CDR3 protein: CASSFGGGVNSPLHF
V gene: TRBV28; J gene: TRBJ1-1; D gene: -; clone size: many; CDR3 DNA: TGTGCCAGCAGTTTCCCGCTATCAAGGGGGGGCGACACTGAAGCTTTCTTT; CDR3 protein: CASSFPLSRGGDTEAFF
V gene: TRBV20-1; J gene: TRBJ1-1; D gene: -; clone size: many; CDR3 DNA: TGCAGTGCTAGGGGCGGGGTGGTTGAAGCTTTCTTT; CDR3 protein: CSARGGVVEAFF
V gene: TRBV20-1; J gene: TRBJ1-4; D gene: -; clone size: many; CDR3 DNA: TGCAGTGCTAGAGCCTACGGGATGTATCTTGAAAAACTGTTTTTT; CDR3 protein: CSARAYGMYLEKLFF
V gene: TRBV7-2; J gene: TRBJ2-3; D gene: TRBD2; clone size: -; CDR3 DNA: TGTGCCAGCAGCTTAGAACGGGGGGGTAGAGATACGCAGTATTTT; CDR3 protein: CASSLERGGRDTQYF
V gene: TRBV9; J gene: TRBJ1-2; D gene: -; clone size: -; CDR3 DNA: TGTGCCAGCAGCGTAGCGGGTGGCGGCTACACCTTC; CDR3 protein: CASSVAGGGYTF
V gene: TRBV7-9; J gene: TRBJ2-4; D gene: TRBD1; clone size: -; CDR3 DNA: TGTGCCAGCAGTTCCGACAGGGGTCTGGCCAAAAACATTCAGTACTTC; CDR3 protein: CASSSDRGLAKNIQYF
V gene: TRBV4-2; J gene: TRBJ2-3; D gene: -; clone size: many; CDR3 DNA: TGTGCCAGCAGCCGGAGCGGTAACACAGATACGCAGTATTTT; CDR3 protein: CASSRSGNTDTQYF
V gene: TRBV6-1; J gene: TRBJ2-3; D gene: TRBD1; clone size: -; CDR3 DNA: TGTGCCAGCAGCGTTGACAGGGTAGTTTCAGATACGCAGTATTTT; CDR3 protein: CASSVDRVVSDTQYF